Included here is one T cell receptor beta chain sequence, with context. Original processing notes: By means of reference gene primer amplification, nucleated cell counts were estimated. Measured with immunoSEQ multiplex PCR; TCRdb has only the in-frame clones, and not every one. The D gene and trimming were derived from the DNA, and the V and J assignments and clone size from that table. The sample carries 65,000 to 90,000 clones, 80% to 90% recorded once. The data were obtained in a study of blood T cell repertoires in COVID-19. Study overall: The study drew acute and convalescent COVID-19 samples from the United States, Italy and Spain. T cells, B-cell-depleted T cells, or PBMCs supplied cDNA or gDNA.

This clonotype originated in a man aged 50-59 years with acute or convalescent COVID-19. The sample comprised peripheral blood.

Written as DNA, the CDR3 is TGTGCCTGGACCTCTGGGGGCCTTGAGCAGTTCTTC. Translating it yields CAWTSGGLEQFF. The chain combines TRBV30 with TRBJ2-1; perhaps TRBD1 as D (6 bases). Trimming pared 4 bases from V and 9 bases from J, leaving 13 bases between. The length of the CDR3 is 12 residues. Germline V CDR1 and CDR2: GTSNPN, SVGIG (reference sequence).